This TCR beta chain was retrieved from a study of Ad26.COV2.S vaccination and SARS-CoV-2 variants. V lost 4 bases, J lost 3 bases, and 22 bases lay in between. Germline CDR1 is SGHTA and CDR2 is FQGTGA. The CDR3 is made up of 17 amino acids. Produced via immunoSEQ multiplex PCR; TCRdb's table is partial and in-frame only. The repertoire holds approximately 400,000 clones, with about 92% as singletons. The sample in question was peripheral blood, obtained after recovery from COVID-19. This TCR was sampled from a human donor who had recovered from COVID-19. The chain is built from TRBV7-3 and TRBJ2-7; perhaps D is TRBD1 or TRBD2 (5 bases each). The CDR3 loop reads CASSSPLGVQTIYEQYF. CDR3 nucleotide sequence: TGTGCCAGCAGCTCCCCACTAGGGGTCCAAACAATCTACGAGCAGTACTTC.